Described below is a single TCR beta chain sequence and its context. Using immunoSEQ multiplex PCR, the repertoire was profiled, and TCRdb retains in-frame clones only, with some absent. Among approximately 22,000 clones, approximately 86% were seen once, and the ten largest hold roughly 14%. The source of the sample is a study of T cell changes during pregnancy in multiple sclerosis. The TCR originated in a female donor in good health, enrolled as a control in a pregnancy study. The material sequenced was CD8+ T cells from peripheral blood mononuclear cells, taken in the first trimester of pregnancy.

Here the CDR3 DNA reads TGTGCCAGCAGCACGAATCGCGGAAACAATGAGCAGTTCTTC. Protein sequence: CASSTNRGNNEQFF. This chain connects TRBV7-6 to TRBJ2-1; D not certain. Trimming stripped 5 bases from V and 5 bases from J, with 13 bases between. Germline assignment: CDR1 SGHVS and CDR2 FNYEAQ. There are 14 residues in the CDR3. The full variable domain, in which reference TRBV7-6 and TRBJ2-1 provide the parts outside the CDR3, is GAGVSQSPRYKVTKRGQDVALRCDPISGHVSLYWYRQALGQGPEFLTYFNYEAQQDKSGLPNDRFSAERPEGSISTLTIQRTEQRDSAMYRCASSTNRGNNEQFFGPGTRLTVL.